This TCR beta chain was sequenced in a study of blood T cell repertoires in COVID-19. TCRdb's copy holds only in-frame clones and misses some; the assay was immunoSEQ multiplex PCR. This table holds around 270,000 clones, 88% found once. The germline V and J ends were trimmed by 7 bases and 4 bases, with 11 bases remaining between them. This CDR3 is 13 amino acids long. This clone came up once. Sequencing input: PBMCs or T cells enriched from blood (not recorded which). This chain connects TRBV12-3 or TRBV12-4 to TRBJ1-3, with D tentatively TRBD1 (6 bases). This clonotype was sampled from a woman aged 40 to 55 who had been exposed to COVID-19. This CDR3 reads CASTGTPGNTIYF. DNA of the CDR3: TGTGCCAGCACCGGGACACCAGGAAACACCATATATTTT.